A selection of T cell receptor beta chains follows, all from one sample in a study of cytotoxic CD8 clonotypes in ibrutinib-treated CLL. Generated by immunoSEQ multiplex PCR, the TCRdb table keeps only in-frame clones and is missing some. The sample holds over 120,000 clones; about three quarters are singletons and the top ten take about 4.7%. This specimen was PBMCs, taken after 24 months of ibrutinib treatment. The origin of the receptors is a human donor with chronic lymphocytic leukemia. Both conserved end residues are part of each CDR3. The D gene is left open where the match is weak. Expanded clones get a size class; other rows say once, few or many, or leave the size out.

d_call	v_call	clone_size	j_call	cdr3_aa	cdr3_nt
.	TRBV7-2	.	TRBJ2-4	CASSLGGHSAKNIQYF	TGTGCCAGCAGCTTGGGGGGGCACTCAGCCAAAAACATTCAGTACTTC
TRBD2	TRBV5-1	.	TRBJ2-7	CASSPAPFGEGEQYF	TGCGCCAGCAGCCCAGCCCCGTTTGGGGAGGGCGAGCAGTATTTC
.	TRBV21-1	.	TRBJ2-7	CASSKEAGGVTEQYF	TGTGCCAGCAGCAAAGAGGCAGGGGGGGTAACCGAGCAGTACTTC
.	TRBV4-1	.	TRBJ2-1	CASSPDPSGYNEQFF	TGCGCCAGCAGCCCAGACCCCTCGGGATACAATGAGCAGTTCTTC
TRBD1	TRBV7-9	once	TRBJ1-4	CASSNRDRDEKLFF	TGTGCCAGCAGCAACCGGGACAGGGACGAAAAACTGTTTTTT
.	TRBV7-9	.	TRBJ2-4	CASSLAGQNIQYF	TGTGCCAGCAGCTTAGCGGGCCAAAACATTCAGTACTTC
.	TRBV15	.	TRBJ1-2	CATSRDSYGYTF	TGTGCCACCAGCAGGGACAGCTATGGCTACACCTTC
.	TRBV27	few	TRBJ1-2	CASSHGQLYGYTF	TGTGCCAGCAGTCACGGACAGCTCTATGGCTACACCTTC
TRBD1	TRBV5-1	few	TRBJ1-1	CASSPGGGWGTEAFF	TGCGCCAGCAGCCCAGGGGGTGGATGGGGCACTGAAGCTTTCTTT
.	TRBV29-1	once	TRBJ1-1	CSVATGGAEAFF	TGCAGCGTGGCAACGGGAGGGGCTGAAGCTTTCTTT
.	TRBV27	.	TRBJ2-7	CASSFGGLEYF	TGTGCCAGCAGTTTCGGTGGCCTCGAGTACTTC
.	TRBV11-2	once	TRBJ2-5	CASSFRRTVQETQYF	TGTGCCAGCAGCTTCCGTAGGACGGTACAAGAGACCCAGTACTTC
.	TRBV9	.	TRBJ2-3	CASSPRTAQDTQYF	TGTGCCAGCAGCCCTCGGACGGCCCAAGATACGCAGTATTTT
TRBD2	TRBV7-7	.	TRBJ2-7	CASSFGLADSYEQYF	TGTGCCAGCAGCTTCGGACTAGCGGATTCCTACGAGCAGTACTTC
TRBD1	TRBV4-3	.	TRBJ2-7	CASSQDLGTGYEQYF	TGCGCCAGCAGCCAAGATCTGGGGACAGGGTACGAGCAGTACTTC
TRBD2	TRBV6-6	.	TRBJ2-2	CASSYGLAGDTGELFF	TGTGCCAGCAGTTACGGGCTAGCGGGGGACACCGGGGAGCTGTTTTTT